This passage covers 6 T cell receptor beta chains from one sample sequenced in a study of identifying expanded T cells in peripheral blood. This table comes from immunoSEQ multiplex PCR, and its TCRdb copy is limited to in-frame clones, with some not included. The sample lists some 90,000 clones, roughly 91% occurring once. The material sequenced was blood. Every receptor here comes from a person aged 18-70 years in good health.

This clone appeared once. The J gene is TRBJ1-2, the V gene TRBV7-9; no definite D call. The CDR3 extends over 12 amino acids. Germline V CDR1 and CDR2: SEHNR, FQNEAQ (reference sequence). V lost 6 bases, J lost 2 bases, and 7 bases lay in between. The CDR3: CASSSGNYGYTF. The CDR3 bases are TGTGCCAGCAGTTCGGGCAACTATGGCTACACCTTC.

This clone was seen more than once but under ten times. The chain recombines TRBV10-1 with TRBJ1-6; D is uncertain. The germline V gene has CDR1 WNHNN and CDR2 SYGVQD (reference sequence). V shed 3 bases and J shed 6 bases, with 3 bases lying between them. The CDR3 has 12 residues. The CDR3 spells CASSDVNSPLHF. The DNA of the CDR3 is TGCGCCAGCAGTGATGTTAATTCACCCCTCCACTTT.

DNA of the CDR3: TGTGCCAGCAGCAGGTACAGGAATGAGCAGTTCTTC. Protein product: CASSRYRNEQFF. V gene TRBV21-1 combines with J gene TRBJ2-1; TRBD1, the table's D call, lacks a check against the DNA. TRBV21-1 is listed as a pseudogene. The CDR3 has 12 residues.

The V gene is TRBV7-2, the J gene TRBJ1-4; D remains ambiguous. The V end lost 1 base, the J end lost 8 bases, and 14 bases lay between the germline ends. The CDR3 covers 15 residues. Germline assignment: CDR1 SGHTA and CDR2 FQGNSA. The CDR3 DNA reads TGTGCCAGCAGCTTAGATCCGGCAGGAGGGGAAAAACTGTTTTTT. It is translated as CASSLDPAGGEKLFF.

The rearrangement uses TRBV30 and TRBJ2-5; D is ambiguous. The ends were cut back, 4 bases at V and 5 bases at J, with 5 bases in the middle. The CDR3 totals 10 residues. Germline V CDR1 and CDR2: GTSNPN, SVGIG (reference sequence). This CDR3 reads CAWKVETQYF. The CDR3 DNA reads TGTGCCTGGAAGGTTGAGACCCAGTACTTC.

The chain uses TRBV5-4 and TRBJ1-1; possible D gene TRBD1, 5 bases. This CDR3 has 15 amino acids. Trimming pared 4 bases from V and 4 bases from J, leaving 17 bases between. Germline CDR1 SGHNT, CDR2 YYREEE (reference sequence). The CDR3 loop is CASSVGTIIGTEAFF. CDR3 DNA: TGTGCCAGCAGCGTAGGGACGATAATCGGCACTGAAGCTTTCTTT.